The 24 T cell receptor beta chains presented below share a single source sample, sequenced in a study of T cell changes during pregnancy in multiple sclerosis. Profiling relied on immunoSEQ multiplex PCR, and the TCRdb table lists in-frame clones only, not all of them. The sample has about 68,000 clones; roughly 92% are singletons. The sequencing used peripheral blood, collected after pregnancy. The receptor source for this set is a female donor in good health, enrolled as a control in a pregnancy study.

Note on this clone: Relative to the germline gene, one junction end is altered; a read error may explain this. The J gene is TRBJ1-1, the V gene TRBV20-1; perhaps TRBD1 as D (6 bases). The CDR3 has 11 amino acids. Germline V gives CDR1 DFQATT, CDR2 SNEGSKA (reference sequence). CDR3 region: CSARAKTGPVF. CDR3 nucleotide sequence: TGCAGTGCTAGGGCTAAGACAGGCCCGGTCTTT.

The chain is built from TRBV15 and TRBJ1-1, with no clear D. V gave up 5 bases and J gave up 11 bases, with 15 bases separating them. The CDR3 spans 12 residues. Germline values: CDR1 LNHNV, CDR2 YYDKDF (reference sequence). The CDR3 coding sequence is TGTGCCACCAGCGGGAGAGGGAAAGATGCTTTCTTT. Translating it yields CATSGRGKDAFF.

This clone was seen only once. This chain joins TRBV7-3 and TRBJ2-3; TRBD2 is a possible D gene (6 bases). The germline V gene has CDR1 SGHTA and CDR2 FQGTGA. CDR3 length: 15 residues. V was shortened by 5 bases and J by 2 bases, with 14 bases between the two germline ends. Here the CDR3 DNA reads TGTGCCAGCAGCGAAACGGGACTCCCCACAGATACGCAGTATTTT. Translated, it gives CASSETGLPTDTQYF.

The J gene is TRBJ1-3, the V gene TRBV19; D gene unclear. There are 15 residues in the CDR3. The V end was cut by 6 bases, the J end by 3 bases, with 15 bases between. CDR1 and CDR2 from the germline V gene are LNHDA and SQIVND (reference sequence). In DNA, the CDR3 is TGTGCCAGTAGCCTCGGGGTCCCTGGTGGAAACACCATATATTTT. Residues: CASSLGVPGGNTIYF.

The chain links TRBV7-9 to TRBJ2-7, with TRBD1 matching 8 bases. There are 12 residues in the CDR3. Germline assignment: CDR1 SEHNR and CDR2 FQNEAQ (reference sequence). V lost 11 bases, J lost 5 bases, and 8 bases stayed unmatched. DNA of the CDR3: TGTGCCGGCGGCAGGGGGCGCGACGAGCAGTACTTC. This translates into CAGGRGRDEQYF.

The chain couples TRBV18 to TRBJ2-7; 9 positions match TRBD2. This CDR3 is 17 amino acids long. Germline V lookup: CDR1 KGHSH, CDR2 LQKENI. V was pared by 1 base and J by 0 bases, with 7 bases of the junction left unmatched. The DNA for the CDR3 is TGTGCCAGCTCACCACGGGCTAGCGGGGCGAGCTCCTACGAGCAGTACTTC. Its protein product is CASSPRASGASSYEQYF.

This chain links TRBV7-4 with TRBJ2-3, with 12 positions matching TRBD2. V lost 4 bases, J lost 2 bases, and 7 bases stayed unmatched. The CDR3 loop spans 17 amino acids. Germline CDR1 SGHVT, CDR2 SQSDAQ. The CDR3 DNA is TGTGCCAGCAGCTCACAACTAGCGGGAGGTCCCACAGATACGCAGTATTTT. Amino acids: CASSSQLAGGPTDTQYF.

This chain connects TRBV27 to TRBJ2-7; tentative D call: TRBD1 (6 bases). V was pared by 5 bases and J by 5 bases, with 16 bases between. Looked up from germline, CDR1 is MNHEY and CDR2 is SMNVEV (reference sequence). This CDR3 has 14 residues. CDR3 in amino acids: CASSPKAGDDEQYF. CDR3 DNA sequence: TGTGCCAGCAGTCCCAAGGCAGGGGACGACGAGCAGTACTTC.

The chain is built from TRBV28 and TRBJ2-1, with D possibly matching TRBD2 (6 bases). Per the germline V gene, CDR1 is MDHEN and CDR2 is SYDVKM. V gave up 6 bases and J gave up 0 bases, with 12 bases separating them. The CDR3 has 15 amino acids. This CDR3 is CASSPLASSYNEQFF. The CDR3 DNA sequence: TGTGCCAGCAGCCCCCTAGCGAGCTCCTACAATGAGCAGTTCTTC. Full variable domain (rest looked up from reference TRBV28 and TRBJ2-1): DVKVTQSSRYLVKRTGEKVFLECVQDMDHENMFWYRQDPGLGLRLIYFSYDVKMKEKGDIPEGYSVSREKKERFSLILESASTNQTSMYLCASSPLASSYNEQFFGPGTRLTVL.

This clone has a single count. The chain uses TRBV11-3 and TRBJ2-2, with 8 bases fitting TRBD2. The CDR3 is 14 amino acids. Losses at the gene ends were 3 bases for V and 3 bases for J; bases not matched to a gene: 0. Germline-derived CDR1 and CDR2 are SGHNT and YENEEA. DNA for the CDR3: TGTGCCAGCAGCTTCGGGGGGGACACCGGGGAGCTGTTTTTT. It translates to CASSFGGDTGELFF.

The CDR3 DNA is TGTGCCAGCAGTCTTGTTACGGGAGCGTCCTACAATGAGCAGTTCTTC. Translating it yields CASSLVTGASYNEQFF. The V gene is TRBV27, the J gene TRBJ2-1; the D gene is possibly TRBD2 (6 bases). In germline, CDR1 is MNHEY, CDR2 SMNVEV (reference sequence). The CDR3 consists of 16 residues. Trimming pared 5 bases from V and 1 base from J, leaving 15 bases between.

The rearrangement joins TRBV5-5 to TRBJ1-3, with a weak D call TRBD1 (6 bases). Trimming cost V 0 bases and J 2 bases, with 15 bases left between them. Germline V gene lookup returns CDR1 SGHKS and CDR2 YYEKEE (reference sequence). The CDR3 length is 17 residues. CDR3 DNA sequence: TGTGCCAGCAGCTTGGCCTATCCTAGGGGGACTGGAAACACCATATATTTT. It codes for CASSLAYPRGTGNTIYF.

The chain employs TRBV15 and TRBJ2-2; no definite D call. The germline V gene has CDR1 LNHNV and CDR2 YYDKDF (reference sequence). This CDR3 spans 14 amino acids. V lost 1 base and J lost 8, with 11 bases in between. The CDR3 protein is CATSRGASKGELFF. The CDR3 DNA reads as TGTGCCACCAGCAGAGGAGCCTCAAAAGGGGAGCTGTTTTTT.

This rearrangement joins TRBV7-2 to TRBJ1-1, with D possibly being TRBD1 (6 bases). Trimming pared 5 bases from V and 0 bases from J, leaving 10 bases between. Germline CDR1 SGHTA, CDR2 FQGNSA. This CDR3 has 14 amino acids. Here the CDR3 reads CASSPRTVNTEAFF. DNA of the CDR3: TGTGCCAGCAGCCCTCGGACAGTGAACACTGAAGCTTTCTTT.

The J gene is TRBJ2-1, the V gene TRBV15; 9 nucleotides match TRBD2. CDR3 length: 19 amino acids. Trimming at V came to 0 bases and at J to 1 base, leaving 10 bases not matched to a gene. Germline V gene sequence: CDR1 LNHNV, CDR2 YYDKDF (reference sequence). The CDR3 spells CATSRDHVAGVRSYNEQFF. CDR3 coding DNA: TGTGCCACCAGCAGAGATCATGTAGCGGGAGTCAGGTCCTACAATGAGCAGTTCTTC.

The genes are TRBV4-1 and TRBJ2-5; TRBD2 aligns across 13 bases. This CDR3 spans 17 amino acids. V lost 3 bases to trimming and J lost 0 bases; unmatched junction nucleotides: 4. Germline V gene lookup returns CDR1 MGHRA and CDR2 YSYEKL. This CDR3 is CASSQSGTSGNQETQYF. CDR3 DNA sequence: TGCGCCAGCAGCCAGTCCGGGACTAGCGGGAACCAAGAGACCCAGTACTTC.

The chain recombines TRBV7-8 with TRBJ1-3, with 7 nucleotides matching TRBD1. The V gene's germline CDR1 is SGHVS and CDR2 FQNEAQ. V lost 4 bases, J lost 4 bases, and 4 bases stayed unmatched. This CDR3 is 14 amino acids long. Here the CDR3 DNA reads TGTGCCAGCAGCTCCCGGGACAGAGGAAACACCATATATTTT. Translating it yields CASSSRDRGNTIYF.

J is TRBJ1-1 and V is TRBV23-1; TRBD1 matches at 10 bases. TRBV23-1 is an ORF; its function is uncertain. The CDR3 length is 17 residues. Germline trimming cut 0 bases from V and 1 base from J; bases unmatched to any gene: 5. CDR3 protein: CASSQSTGGCGNTEAFF. CDR3 nucleotide sequence: TGCGCCAGCAGTCAATCGACAGGGGGCTGTGGGAACACTGAAGCTTTCTTT.

This clone was counted a single time. The chain couples TRBV2 to TRBJ1-2; D uncertain. The CDR3 covers 11 residues. V lost 2 bases to trimming and J lost 7 bases, with 5 bases between them. Germline loops: CDR1 SNHLY, CDR2 FYNNEI. In DNA, the CDR3 is TGTGCCAGCAGTGAATCGGGTGGCTACACCTTC. Translation: CASSESGGYTF.

This chain uses TRBV6-1 with TRBJ2-3; 15 bases are shared with TRBD2. The CDR3 length is 15 residues. In germline, CDR1 is MNHNS, CDR2 SASEGT. Trimming at V came to 7 bases and at J to 5 bases, leaving 4 bases not matched to a gene. This CDR3 is CASTGLAGGIDTQYF. In nucleotides, the CDR3 is TGTGCCAGCACAGGACTAGCGGGGGGGATAGATACGCAGTATTTT.

This chain connects TRBV18 to TRBJ1-1; D may be TRBD1 (5 bases). The CDR3 length is 15 residues. Germline V CDR1 and CDR2: KGHSH, LQKENI. Trimming took 7 bases from V and 0 from J, leaving 15 bases between them. The CDR3 nucleotides read TGTGCCAGCTTGGGCAGGGATGGGATGAACACTGAAGCTTTCTTT. Translating gives CASLGRDGMNTEAFF.

CDR3 in amino acids: CASSSPGQGYTGELFF. Written as DNA, the CDR3 is TGTGCCAGCAGCTCCCCGGGACAGGGGTATACCGGGGAGCTGTTTTTT. This chain links TRBV7-9 with TRBJ2-2, with 10 positions matching TRBD1. Per germline, CDR1 SEHNR and CDR2 FQNEAQ (reference sequence). Trimming at V came to 4 bases and at J to 5 bases, leaving 7 bases not matched to a gene. The length of the CDR3 is 16 residues.

The rearrangement links TRBV7-2 to TRBJ2-7; 8 bases agree with TRBD1. This CDR3 contains 15 residues. Germline V gene sequence: CDR1 SGHTA, CDR2 FQGNSA. The V and J ends lost 5 bases and 0 bases, in that order; junction bases with no gene match: 6. The chain's CDR3 is CASSPEGQGSYEQYF. The DNA for the CDR3 is TGTGCCAGCAGCCCGGAAGGACAGGGCTCCTACGAGCAGTACTTC.

The V and J genes are TRBV2 and TRBJ1-6, with 7 bases aligning to TRBD1. This CDR3 is 14 amino acids long. The germline gives CDR1 SNHLY, CDR2 FYNNEI. Losses at the gene ends were 6 bases for V and 9 bases for J; bases not matched to a gene: 8. Written as DNA, the CDR3 is TGTGCCAGCAGGAAGGGACAGCCGACTTCACCCCTCCACTTT. Translating gives CASRKGQPTSPLHF.